This paragraph reports one T cell receptor (beta chain). Its specificity is not known. Per the germline V gene, CDR1 is SNHLY and CDR2 is FYNNEI. Losses at the gene ends were 6 bases for V and 6 bases for J; bases not matched to a gene: 7. The CDR3 is made up of 15 amino acids. PCR involved 60 Vbeta and 13 Jbeta primers. Assay used: immunoSEQ multiplex PCR; TCRdb lists only in-frame clones, some missing. Here the sample spans approximately 80,000 clones, over 65% being singletons. The sample belongs to a study of cytomegalovirus exposure and HLA in healthy donors. Findings and caveats of the study: The likely origin of a cluster of highly shared sequence variants was a sequencing artifact. A reported reduction in N-insertions relative to the roughly 670-donor mean was seen in an Asian-associated ancestry cluster in a later analysis. A later analysis linked a missense variant in DCLRE1C to the trimming of TCR beta V and J genes. A later analysis found that most CMV-associated TCR beta chains appeared HLA-restricted.

The gene calls are TRBV2 and TRBJ2-1, with 11 bases that match TRBD2. Material for sequencing was PBMCs. This TCR came from a man aged 25-45 years in good health and CMV-seropositive. The CDR3 here is CASRELAGEANEQFF. In nucleotides, the CDR3 is TGTGCCAGCAGAGAACTAGCGGGAGAAGCCAATGAGCAGTTCTTC.